Following are 31 T cell receptor beta chains from one sample sequenced in a study of CD8 T cells in Susac syndrome. The RNA, about 0.45 to 1 ug, was put through reverse transcription using random hexamers. TCRdb re-called the immunoSEQ multiplex PCR reads with MiXCR, one entry per CDR3 protein. The data hold a few hundred thousand distinct CDR3 sequences, with about nine tenths observed a single time. Source material: CD8+ T cells from PBMCs. Source of these receptors: a human donor with multiple sclerosis.

The V and J genes are TRBV4-2 and TRBJ2-7; perhaps TRBD1 as D (5 bases). Per the germline V gene, CDR1 is LGHNA and CDR2 is YNFKEQ. Trimming stripped 1 base from V and 4 bases from J, with 14 bases between. This CDR3 comprises 15 residues. This CDR3 reads CASSQVDLGQYEQYF. CDR3 nucleotides: TGTGCCAGCAGCCAAGTCGACCTGGGGCAATACGAGCAGTACTTC.

The chain couples TRBV7-8 to TRBJ2-5; tentatively, D is TRBD2 (5 bases). Trimming took 2 bases from V and 0 from J, leaving 7 bases between them. The germline CDR1 and CDR2 sequences are SGHVS and FQNEAQ. The CDR3 length is 14 residues. The CDR3 nucleotides are TGTGCCAGCAGCTTAAGGACTGACCAAGAGACCCAGTACTTC. As protein: CASSLRTDQETQYF. The entire variable domain, with the rest obtained from reference TRBV7-8 and TRBJ2-5, is as follows: GAGVSQSPRYKVAKRGQDVALRCDPISGHVSLFWYQQALGQGPEFLTYFQNEAQLDKSGLPSDRFFAERPEGSVSTLKIQRTQQEDSAVYLCASSLRTDQETQYFGPGTRLLVL.

The chain carries TRBV19 and TRBJ1-1, with 10 bases matching TRBD1. The trim removed 3 bases at V and 2 bases at J, leaving 3 bases unmatched. CDR1 LNHDA and CDR2 SQIVND come from the germline V gene (reference sequence). The CDR3 is 15 amino acids. In DNA form, the CDR3 reads TGTGCCAGTAGTATCGCGACAGGGGGCAACACTGAAGCTTTCTTT. This encodes CASSIATGGNTEAFF.

The V and J genes are TRBV20-1 and TRBJ2-1; 10 positions agree with TRBD1. This CDR3 contains 15 residues. Germline lookup yields CDR1 DFQATT and CDR2 SNEGSKA (reference sequence). V gave up 6 bases and J gave up 6 bases; unmatched junction bases: 11. This chain's CDR3 is CSATASGTGVNEQFF. Here the CDR3 DNA reads TGCAGTGCCACGGCTTCCGGGACAGGGGTCAATGAGCAGTTCTTC.

The chain couples TRBV20-1 to TRBJ2-1; 16 nucleotides align to TRBD2. CDR1 is DFQATT, CDR2 SNEGSKA, per germline (reference sequence). Unmatched junction bases numbered 4, after V lost 5 bases and J lost 0 bases. The CDR3 runs 17 residues. DNA of the CDR3: TGCAGTGCTGAGGGACTAGCGGGAGGGAGCTCCTACAATGAGCAGTTCTTC. It yields the protein CSAEGLAGGSSYNEQFF.

The rearrangement joins TRBV6-2 or TRBV6-3 to TRBJ2-2; no clear D gene. Trimming stripped 7 bases from V and 6 bases from J, with 6 bases between. This CDR3 is built from 11 residues. Germline assignment: CDR1 MNHEY and CDR2 SVGEGT. The CDR3 DNA reads as TGTGCCAGCACTTTCTCCGGGGAGCTGTTTTTT. This gives the protein CASTFSGELFF.

This clonotype was detected only a few times. The rearrangement links TRBV6-1 to TRBJ2-7; 9 bases align to TRBD1. Trimming took 5 bases from V and 5 from J; bases not matched to a gene: 4. CDR3 length: 13 amino acids. The germline gives CDR1 MNHNS, CDR2 SASEGT. This CDR3 is CASSQTGGNEQYF. In DNA, the CDR3 is TGTGCCAGCAGTCAGACAGGGGGAAACGAGCAGTACTTC.

This clonotype was picked up a small number of times. The chain recombines TRBV4-1 with TRBJ2-7, with D perhaps matching TRBD1 (6 bases). Trimming took 3 bases from V and 4 from J, leaving 16 bases between them. There are 15 residues in the CDR3. Germline V gene lookup returns CDR1 MGHRA and CDR2 YSYEKL. CDR3 amino acids: CASSHSEQGFYEQYF. The CDR3, as DNA: TGCGCCAGCAGCCATTCCGAACAGGGCTTTTACGAGCAGTACTTC.

The chain joins TRBV7-3 to TRBJ2-6, with 8 nucleotides matching TRBD2. With V trimmed by 1 base and J by 2 bases, 16 bases remained unmatched. Looked up from germline, CDR1 is SGHTA and CDR2 is FQGTGA. This CDR3 is 21 amino acids long. The CDR3 region has the DNA TGTGCCAGCAGCTTAAAAGCGGGAGAAGACGTACCGCTAACTGGGGCCAACGTCCTGACTTTC. Protein sequence: CASSLKAGEDVPLTGANVLTF.

J is TRBJ2-2 and V is TRBV6-1, with 7 positions matching TRBD1. This CDR3 region has 16 residues. V lost 1 base, J lost 1 base, and 3 bases stayed unmatched. Germline CDR1 MNHNS, CDR2 SASEGT. CDR3 sequence (DNA): TGTGCCAGCAGTGAAGAAAGGGGGCAGAACACCGGGGAGCTGTTTTTT. Translating it yields CASSEERGQNTGELFF.

This chain links TRBV29-1 with TRBJ1-2; D ambiguous. This CDR3 contains 14 residues. V was cut by 0 bases and J by 0 bases, with 8 bases left in between. In germline, CDR1 is SQVTM, CDR2 ANQGSEA. The CDR3 region is CSVEDQSANYGYTF. CDR3 nucleotide sequence: TGCAGCGTTGAAGATCAGAGTGCTAACTATGGCTACACCTTC.

This clonotype appeared once. The chain carries TRBV5-4 and TRBJ1-1; 11 bases fit TRBD1. After removal of 0 bases from V and 8 bases from J, the junction contained 6 bases not matched to a gene. This CDR3 spans 15 amino acids. From germline, CDR1 is SGHNT and CDR2 YYREEE (reference sequence). The CDR3 DNA reads as TGTGCCAGCAGCTTGGTGGGGACAGGGGGTCCAGAAGCTTTCTTT. Its translation is CASSLVGTGGPEAFF.

V and J are TRBV25-1 and TRBJ2-1; D is possibly TRBD1 (5 bases). The germline CDR1 and CDR2 sequences are MGHDK and SYGVNS. The V end lost 3 bases, the J end lost 5 bases, and 14 bases lay between the germline ends. The CDR3 spans 15 residues. CDR3 loop: CASSDTSQGNNEQFF. The CDR3 DNA is TGTGCCAGCAGTGATACCTCGCAGGGTAACAATGAGCAGTTCTTC.

The chain's CDR3 is CASSFSGTPPYEQYF. The CDR3 DNA follows: TGTGCCAGCAGTTTTTCCGGGACACCTCCCTACGAGCAGTACTTC. V and J are TRBV2 and TRBJ2-7; a weak D match, TRBD1 (6 bases). CDR1 and CDR2 (germline): SNHLY, FYNNEI. The CDR3 contains 15 residues. Trimming stripped 5 bases from V and 2 bases from J, with 16 bases between.

The J gene is TRBJ1-4, the V gene TRBV4-3, with a possible D match to TRBD1 (6 bases). V lost 5 bases to trimming and J lost 8 bases, with 15 bases between them. The CDR3 runs to 14 residues. Germline V gives CDR1 LGHNA, CDR2 YSLEER. The CDR3 region is CASSENRVIEKLFF. CDR3 DNA sequence: TGCGCCAGCAGCGAAAACAGGGTGATCGAAAAACTGTTTTTT.

The gene calls are TRBV27 and TRBJ2-1; no reliable D call. V was shortened by 5 bases and J by 4 bases, with 12 bases between the two germline ends. CDR1 is MNHEY and CDR2 is SMNVEV in the germline V gene (reference sequence). The CDR3 consists of 14 residues. The CDR3 DNA reads as TGTGCCAGCAGTCTGGACGGAATTTACAATGAGCAGTTCTTC. This encodes CASSLDGIYNEQFF.

This CDR3 reads CAWSVASLAGGGNEQFF. DNA of the CDR3: TGTGCCTGGAGTGTTGCCTCTTTAGCGGGAGGTGGTAATGAGCAGTTCTTC. V gene TRBV30 combines with J gene TRBJ2-1; 10 bases match TRBD2. Unmatched junction bases numbered 12, after V lost 0 bases and J lost 7 bases. Germline V gene sequence: CDR1 GTSNPN, CDR2 SVGIG (reference sequence). The CDR3 extends over 17 amino acids.

The chain joins TRBV29-1 to TRBJ2-3, with 8 bases lining up with TRBD1. The ends lost 1 base at V and 0 bases at J; junction bases unmatched: 0. The CDR3 runs 14 residues. Germline CDR1 and CDR2: SQVTM and ANQGSEA. The CDR3 is CSVEGTGSTDTQYF. The DNA for the CDR3 is TGCAGCGTTGAAGGGACAGGGAGCACAGATACGCAGTATTTT.

V gene TRBV28 combines with J gene TRBJ2-3; 10 bases map to TRBD1. The ends lost 9 bases at V and 4 bases at J; junction bases unmatched: 19. Germline V gene sequence: CDR1 MDHEN, CDR2 SYDVKM. The CDR3 totals 18 residues. The CDR3 reads CASHRRETGGEFPDTQYF. In DNA form, the CDR3 reads TGTGCCAGTCACCGGAGAGAGACAGGGGGCGAGTTCCCAGATACGCAGTATTTT.

The J gene is TRBJ2-3, the V gene TRBV4-2, with a possible D match to TRBD2 (5 bases). Germline lookup yields CDR1 LGHNA and CDR2 YNFKEQ. The CDR3 has 17 residues. The ends were cut back, 7 bases at V and 3 bases at J, with 23 bases in the middle. CDR3 loop: CASNQITTGIPTDTQYF. The CDR3, as DNA: TGTGCCAGCAACCAGATCACAACCGGGATACCTACAGATACGCAGTATTTT.

The V and J genes are TRBV29-1 and TRBJ2-7; 16 bases agree with TRBD2. Germline CDR1 reads SQVTM; CDR2 reads ANQGSEA. CDR3 length: 16 residues. After removal of 6 bases from V and 0 bases from J, the junction contained 5 bases not matched to a gene. The CDR3: CSVVGLAGGSSYEQYF. CDR3 nucleotide sequence: TGCAGCGTAGTGGGACTAGCGGGAGGGAGCTCCTACGAGCAGTACTTC.

The genes are TRBV28 and TRBJ2-3, with 10 positions matching TRBD2. CDR3 length equals 14 residues. V trimming: 2 bases; J trimming: 6 bases; junction bases outside the gene matches: 2. Germline CDR1 and CDR2: MDHEN and SYDVKM. The CDR3 here is CASSLGLAEDTQYF. The CDR3 nucleotides are TGTGCCAGCAGTTTAGGACTAGCGGAGGATACGCAGTATTTT.

This rearrangement joins TRBV9 to TRBJ2-1, with no clear D. The length of the CDR3 is 15 residues. Deletions cut 0 bases from V and 0 bases from J, with 7 bases between. CDR1 SGDLS and CDR2 YYNGEE come from the germline V gene. The CDR3 DNA reads as TGTGCCAGCAGCGTAGCAGCTAGCTCCTACAATGAGCAGTTCTTC. It is translated as CASSVAASSYNEQFF.

V and J are TRBV6-2 or TRBV6-3 and TRBJ1-5; 7 positions match TRBD1. Trimming took 6 bases from V and 2 from J; bases not matched to a gene: 7. The CDR3 totals 15 residues. Germline loops: CDR1 MNHEY, CDR2 SVGEGT. This CDR3 is CASRPDRRGNQPQHF. Written as DNA, the CDR3 is TGTGCCAGCAGGCCGGACAGGAGGGGCAATCAGCCCCAGCATTTT.

This rearrangement joins TRBV7-9 to TRBJ2-1; 13 bases agree with TRBD2. Germline CDR1 SEHNR, CDR2 FQNEAQ (reference sequence). Trimming removed 8 bases from V and 6 bases from J; junction bases left unmatched: 4. The CDR3 is made up of 14 amino acids. The CDR3 spells CASLTSGRANEQFF. The CDR3 bases are TGTGCCAGCTTAACTAGCGGGAGGGCCAATGAGCAGTTCTTC. Based on the CDR3 plus reference TRBV7-9 and TRBJ2-1, the full variable domain is DTGVSQNPRHKITKRGQNVTFRCDPISEHNRLYWYRQTLGQGPEFLTYFQNEAQLEKSRLLSDRFSAERPKGSFSTLEIQRTEQGDSAMYLCASLTSGRANEQFFGPGTRLTVL.

The V call is TRBV2, the J call TRBJ1-2; D is unresolved. This CDR3 has 13 residues. Per the germline V gene, CDR1 is SNHLY and CDR2 is FYNNEI. The V end lost 5 bases, the J end lost 2 bases, and 9 bases lay between the germline ends. The CDR3, as DNA: TGTGCCAGCAGTTCCATCGGAAACTATGGCTACACCTTC. Protein product: CASSSIGNYGYTF. Looking up the rest from reference TRBV2 and TRBJ1-2 gives the full variable domain: EPEVTQTPSHQVTQMGQEVILRCVPISNHLYFYWYRQILGQKVEFLVSFYNNEISEKSEIFDDQFSVERPDGSNFTLKIRSTKLEDSAMYFCASSSIGNYGYTFGSGTRLTVV.

This clonotype was seen a few times. J is TRBJ2-2 and V is TRBV27; the D is unclear. Trimming pared 6 bases from V and 5 bases from J, leaving 7 bases between. The CDR3 consists of 12 residues. Germline V gene data show CDR1 as MNHEY and CDR2 as SMNVEV (reference sequence). CDR3 nucleotide sequence: TGTGCCAGCAGCTTGAGTACCGGGGAGCTGTTTTTT. Protein product: CASSLSTGELFF.

This sequence joins TRBV20-1 and TRBJ1-1; possibly TRBD1 for D (5 bases). CDR1 is DFQATT and CDR2 is SNEGSKA in the germline V gene (reference sequence). The CDR3 extends over 12 amino acids. With 5 bases removed from V and 6 bases from J, the gap between germline ends came to 13 bases. CDR3 sequence (DNA): TGCAGTGCTCGGCCGTCGGGGGCTGAAGCTTTCTTT. This gives the protein CSARPSGAEAFF.

V usage is TRBV10-3 and J usage is TRBJ2-2; 7 nucleotides match TRBD1. The V segment lost 2 bases and the J segment 4 bases; nucleotides outside the gene matches: 7. CDR3 length: 16 residues. Germline CDR1 ENHRY, CDR2 SYGVKD. The CDR3 loop reads CAISEHRGEFTGELFF. DNA for the CDR3: TGTGCCATCAGTGAGCACAGGGGAGAGTTCACCGGGGAGCTGTTTTTT.

The chain uses TRBV24-1 and TRBJ1-3, with D unresolved. V lost 0 bases to trimming and J lost 3 bases, with 5 bases between them. This CDR3 has 14 residues. Germline V CDR1 and CDR2: KGHDR, SFDVKD. In nucleotides, the CDR3 is TGTGCCACCAGTGATTTGGGAATTGGAAACACCATATATTTT. Its translation is CATSDLGIGNTIYF.

V usage is TRBV12-3 or TRBV12-4 and J usage is TRBJ2-6; D is possibly TRBD1 or TRBD2 (5 bases each). The CDR3 has 18 residues. V was pared by 3 bases and J by 0 bases, with 15 bases between. This CDR3 is CASSLWAGGGSGANVLTF. The CDR3 DNA sequence: TGTGCCAGCAGTTTGTGGGCAGGTGGGGGCTCTGGGGCCAACGTCCTGACTTTC.